This T cell receptor beta chain was obtained from a study of blood T cell repertoires in COVID-19. Overall study context: In each case, the material was cDNA or gDNA derived from T cells, B-cell-depleted T cells, or PBMCs.

The CDR3 is 12 amino acids. Trimming took off 6 bases at V and 3 bases at J, with 9 bases between the two ends. In germline, CDR1 is KGHSH, CDR2 LQKENI. Sequencing was performed with immunoSEQ multiplex PCR; in TCRdb, only in-frame clones are kept and a portion is missing. This table has about 94,000 clones, about 80% appearing once. Sequenced sample: peripheral blood. J is TRBJ2-7 and V is TRBV18, with unresolved D. The sequence came from a human donor in a cohort sampled during active COVID-19. CDR3 in DNA: TGTGCCAGCTCTCAGACTCTCTACGAGCAGTACTTC. The encoded protein is CASSQTLYEQYF.